This TCR beta chain stems from a study of blood T cell repertoires in COVID-19 (dated by TCRdb to the early 2020s). Concerning the study at large: Samples from collaborators originated in the United States, Italy and Spain and spanned both the acute and convalescent phases of COVID-19. Sample metadata almost always included a de-identified subject ID, COVID-19 status, age in years and sex. The repertoires were released in a freely available public database intended as a resource for research on the immune response to SARS-CoV-2. The samples were drawn from two sources: the first 160 participants of the ongoing ImmuneRACE study, and 1,254 subjects contributed by 6 global collaborators. The material from the prospective study consisted of cDNA or gDNA derived from T cells, B-cell-depleted T cells, or PBMCs. Where available, HLA class I and class II types were obtained from metadata supplied by the sample provider rather than from assay-based typing. Deeply sampled blood TCRbeta repertoires from subjects exposed to, actively infected with, or recovered from COVID-19 were included in the dataset.

TCRbeta CDR3 regions were amplified from genomic DNA by means of the immunoSEQ Assay, a bias-controlled multiplex PCR. Turning to the authors' computational methods: The number of nucleated cells in each sample was estimated by amplification of reference gene primers within the assay. Sequence reads were collapsed and filtered to measure the absolute abundance of every unique TCRbeta CDR3 rearrangement. For each sample, productive Simpson clonality was calculated by taking the square root of Simpson's diversity index across productive rearrangements. Here the immuneACCESS table is served through TCRdb, limited to in-frame sequences with V and J called. Missing clones are a known gap in these copies; in checked studies unresolved V genes cover under half, and the rest lacks a known reason. The D gene and trimming were derived from the DNA, and the V and J assignments and clone size from that table. Across this sample there are fewer than 200,000 clones, with more than 65% seen only once. The biggest ten clones account for approximately 11% of the sample.

CDR1 and CDR2 are read off the germline V gene as SGHTS and YDEGEE. From its cysteine to its phenylalanine, the CDR3 spans 18 amino acids. Only the CDR3 DNA is retained, 54 bases long and in frame from the first base. Here V drops 0 bases and J drops 7 bases, and the junction holds 12 bases not matched to any gene. Whole blood was collected in K2EDTA tubes by collaborating institutions according to the institutions' own protocols. For TCRbeta analysis, collaborator samples were shipped as frozen whole blood, as isolated PBMCs, or as DNA extracted from either sample type. Findings and caveats that apply to the study as a whole: The amount of clinical and demographic metadata varied by source and participant and was provided uncurated.

Concerning this clone itself: What this receptor recognizes is not known. The record has no base qualities; no much larger clone is one base away.

The sequencing sample was made of peripheral blood. This chain joins TRBV5-8 to TRBJ2-2, with 10 bases aligning to TRBD1. The sequence was collected from a man between 65 and 85 years old with active or convalescent COVID-19. CDR3 protein: CASSLGDRGHLVFGELFF. The bases read TGTGCCAGCAGCTTGGGGGACAGGGGACACCTTGTCTTCGGGGAGCTGTTTTTT. Reference TRBV5-8 and TRBJ2-2 proteins supply the regions before and after the CDR3; the full variable domain is: EAGVTQSPTHLIKTRGQQATLRCSPISGHTSVYWYQQALGLGLQFLLWYDEGEERNRGNFPPRFSGRQFPNYSSELNVNALELEDSALYLCASSLGDRGHLVFGELFFGEGSRLTVL.